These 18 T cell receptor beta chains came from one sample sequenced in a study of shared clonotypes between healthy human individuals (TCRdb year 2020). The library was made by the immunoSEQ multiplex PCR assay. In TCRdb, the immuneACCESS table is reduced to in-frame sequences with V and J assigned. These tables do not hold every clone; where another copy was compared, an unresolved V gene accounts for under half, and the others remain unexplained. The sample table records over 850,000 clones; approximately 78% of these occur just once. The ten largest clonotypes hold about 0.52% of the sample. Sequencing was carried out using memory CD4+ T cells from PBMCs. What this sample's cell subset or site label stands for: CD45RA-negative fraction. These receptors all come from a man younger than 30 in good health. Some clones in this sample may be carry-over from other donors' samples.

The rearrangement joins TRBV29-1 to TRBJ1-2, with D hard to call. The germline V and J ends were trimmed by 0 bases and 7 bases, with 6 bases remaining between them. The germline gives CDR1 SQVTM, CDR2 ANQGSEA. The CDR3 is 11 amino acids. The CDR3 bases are TGCAGCGTTGAAGAGGCGGTTGGCTACACCTTC. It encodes CSVEEAVGYTF.

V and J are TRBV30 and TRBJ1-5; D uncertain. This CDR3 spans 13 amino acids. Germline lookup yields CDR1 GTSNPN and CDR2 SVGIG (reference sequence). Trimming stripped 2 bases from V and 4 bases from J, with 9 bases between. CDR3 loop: CAWSREGNQPQHF. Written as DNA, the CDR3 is TGTGCCTGGAGTCGCGAAGGAAATCAGCCCCAGCATTTT.

In nucleotides, the CDR3 is TGTGCCAGTAGTAGGGGGCGTCTGCCTGAAGCTTTCTTT. Translating it yields CASSRGRLPEAFF. This chain links TRBV19 with TRBJ1-1, with D possibly being TRBD1 (6 bases). Per the germline V gene, CDR1 is LNHDA and CDR2 is SQIVND (reference sequence). The germline V and J ends were trimmed by 4 bases and 6 bases, with 12 bases remaining between them. The CDR3 is 13 residues long.

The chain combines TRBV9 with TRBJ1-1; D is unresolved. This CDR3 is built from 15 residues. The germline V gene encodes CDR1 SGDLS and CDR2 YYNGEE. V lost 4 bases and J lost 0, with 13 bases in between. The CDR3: CASSPRLGVNTEAFF. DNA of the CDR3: TGTGCCAGCAGCCCCCGCCTCGGAGTGAACACTGAAGCTTTCTTT.

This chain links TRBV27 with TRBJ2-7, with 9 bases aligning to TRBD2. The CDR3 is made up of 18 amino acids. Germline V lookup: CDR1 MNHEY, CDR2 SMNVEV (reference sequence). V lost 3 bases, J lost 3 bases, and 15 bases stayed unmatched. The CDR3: CASSFRLPQSGRFYEQYF. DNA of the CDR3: TGTGCCAGCAGTTTCCGGCTACCTCAGAGCGGGAGGTTCTACGAGCAGTACTTC.

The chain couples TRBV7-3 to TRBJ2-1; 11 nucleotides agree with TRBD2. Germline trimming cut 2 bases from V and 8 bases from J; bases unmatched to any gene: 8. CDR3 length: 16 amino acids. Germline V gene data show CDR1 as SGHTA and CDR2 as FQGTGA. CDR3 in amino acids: CASSLRTSGSFYEQFF. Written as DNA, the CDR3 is TGTGCCAGCAGCTTACGGACTAGCGGGTCCTTTTATGAGCAGTTCTTC.

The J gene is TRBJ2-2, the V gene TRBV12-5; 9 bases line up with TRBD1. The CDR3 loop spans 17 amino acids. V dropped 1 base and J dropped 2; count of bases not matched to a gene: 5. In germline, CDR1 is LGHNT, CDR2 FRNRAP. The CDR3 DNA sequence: TGTGCTAGTGGTTTGGCCCCGGACAGGGGTAACACCGGGGAGCTGTTTTTT. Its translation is CASGLAPDRGNTGELFF.

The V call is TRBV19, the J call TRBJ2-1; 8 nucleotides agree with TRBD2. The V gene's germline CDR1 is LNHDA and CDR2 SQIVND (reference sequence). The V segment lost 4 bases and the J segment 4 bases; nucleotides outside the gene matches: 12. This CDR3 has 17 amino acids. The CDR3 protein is CASSTRLALRPYNEQFF. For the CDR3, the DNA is TGTGCCAGTAGTACCCGACTAGCGCTACGGCCTTACAATGAGCAGTTCTTC.

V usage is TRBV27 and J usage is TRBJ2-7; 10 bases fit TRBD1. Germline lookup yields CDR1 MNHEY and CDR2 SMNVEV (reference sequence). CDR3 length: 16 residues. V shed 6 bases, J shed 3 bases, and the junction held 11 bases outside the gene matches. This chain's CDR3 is CASSTYGTGVYYEQYF. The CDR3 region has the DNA TGTGCCAGCAGCACCTATGGGACAGGGGTATACTACGAGCAGTACTTC.

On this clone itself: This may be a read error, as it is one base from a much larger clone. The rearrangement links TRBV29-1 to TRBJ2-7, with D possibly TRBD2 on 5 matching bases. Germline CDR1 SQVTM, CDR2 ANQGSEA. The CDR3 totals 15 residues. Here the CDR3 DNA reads TGCAGCGTTGATTCGTTTGGGTTAGGAGGCTACGAGCAGTGCTTC. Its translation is CSVDSFGLGGYEQCF.

The CDR3 DNA reads as TGTGCCAGCAGCTTGCTGACAGGCCAAGAGACCCAGTACTTC. As protein: CASSLLTGQETQYF. The gene calls are TRBV5-4 and TRBJ2-5; a weak D match, TRBD1 (6 bases). The CDR3 loop spans 14 amino acids. The V end lost 1 base, the J end lost 1 base, and 8 bases lay between the germline ends. Germline V CDR1 and CDR2: SGHNT, YYREEE (reference sequence).

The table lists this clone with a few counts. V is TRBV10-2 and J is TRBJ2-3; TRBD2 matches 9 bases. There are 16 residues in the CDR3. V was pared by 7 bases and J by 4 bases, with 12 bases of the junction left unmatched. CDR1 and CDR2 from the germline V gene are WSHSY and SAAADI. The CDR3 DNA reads TGCGCCAGCACTTACGGGGTAGCGGGAGTGGCAGATACGCAGTATTTT. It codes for CASTYGVAGVADTQYF.

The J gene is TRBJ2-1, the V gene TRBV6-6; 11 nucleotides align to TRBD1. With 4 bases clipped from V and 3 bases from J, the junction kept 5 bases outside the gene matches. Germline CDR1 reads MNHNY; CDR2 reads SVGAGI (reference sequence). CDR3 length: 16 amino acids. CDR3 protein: CASSSPGTGGYNEQFF. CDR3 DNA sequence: TGTGCCAGCAGTTCCCCCGGGACAGGGGGCTACAATGAGCAGTTCTTC.

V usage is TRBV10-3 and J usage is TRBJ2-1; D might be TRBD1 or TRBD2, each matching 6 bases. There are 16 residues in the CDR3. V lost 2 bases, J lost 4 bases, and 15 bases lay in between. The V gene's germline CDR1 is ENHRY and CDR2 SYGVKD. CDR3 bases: TGTGCCATCAGTGAGACAGGGCGGGGAGCTTACAATGAGCAGTTCTTC. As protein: CAISETGRGAYNEQFF.

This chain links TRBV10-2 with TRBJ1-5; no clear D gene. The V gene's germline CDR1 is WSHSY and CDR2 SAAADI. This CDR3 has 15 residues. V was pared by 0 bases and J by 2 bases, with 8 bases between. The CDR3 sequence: CASSESGIGNQPQHF. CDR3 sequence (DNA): TGCGCCAGCAGTGAGTCGGGGATTGGCAATCAGCCCCAGCATTTT.

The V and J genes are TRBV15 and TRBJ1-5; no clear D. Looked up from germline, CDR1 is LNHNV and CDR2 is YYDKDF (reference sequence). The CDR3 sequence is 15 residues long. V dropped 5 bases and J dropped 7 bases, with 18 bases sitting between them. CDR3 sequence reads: CATSPQVPQEQPQHF. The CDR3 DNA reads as TGTGCCACCAGCCCCCAGGTCCCCCAGGAGCAGCCCCAGCATTTT.

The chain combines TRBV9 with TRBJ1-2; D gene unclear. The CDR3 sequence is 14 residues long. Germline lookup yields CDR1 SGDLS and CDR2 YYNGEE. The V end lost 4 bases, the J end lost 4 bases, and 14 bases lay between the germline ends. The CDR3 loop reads CASSQKDAIYGYTF. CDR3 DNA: TGTGCCAGCAGCCAGAAGGACGCCATCTATGGCTACACCTTC.

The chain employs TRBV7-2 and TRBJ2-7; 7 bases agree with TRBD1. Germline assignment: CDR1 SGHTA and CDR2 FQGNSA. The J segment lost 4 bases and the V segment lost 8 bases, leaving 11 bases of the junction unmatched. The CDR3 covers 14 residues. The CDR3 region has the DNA TGTGCCAGCCTATCTCCGGCAGGGGGATACGAGCAGTACTTC. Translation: CASLSPAGGYEQYF.